What follows are 11 T cell receptor beta chains derived from one specimen sequenced in a study of PD-1 blockade in classical Hodgkin lymphoma. TCRdb's copy holds only in-frame clones and misses some; the assay was immunoSEQ multiplex PCR. The sample shows around 36,000 clones, 87% of them seen only once. Each patient's relapse followed autologous stem cell transplantation, and brentuximab vedotin exposure varied. Sample: peripheral blood mononuclear cells (PBMCs), taken at baseline. The receptors derive from a human donor with classical Hodgkin lymphoma.

V gene TRBV7-9 combines with J gene TRBJ1-1; D is ambiguous. This CDR3 region has 13 residues. Germline CDR1 SEHNR, CDR2 FQNEAQ (reference sequence). The V end was cut by 1 base, the J end by 9 bases, with 12 bases between. The CDR3, as DNA: TGTGCCAGCAGCTTAGATAAGGGTGGGAAAGCTTTCTTT. The encoded protein is CASSLDKGGKAFF.

This clone has a single count. The chain has TRBV15 and TRBJ2-4; tentatively, D is TRBD1 (5 bases). From germline, CDR1 is LNHNV and CDR2 YYDKDF (reference sequence). This CDR3 contains 15 residues. The V gene lost 3 bases and the J gene lost 0 bases, with 9 bases spanning the gap. The chain's CDR3 is CATSRATGAKNIQYF. The CDR3 DNA reads as TGTGCCACCAGCAGGGCCACAGGAGCCAAAAACATTCAGTACTTC.

This clone was found a few times. The rearrangement uses TRBV6-1 and TRBJ1-1, with D uncertain. CDR3 length equals 12 residues. CDR1 is MNHNS, CDR2 SASEGT, per germline. The V end was cut by 6 bases, the J end by 6 bases, with 11 bases between. The DNA of the CDR3 is TGTGCCAGCAGGGCGGACGTGGCTGAAGCTTTCTTT. The encoded protein is CASRADVAEAFF.

This clone was seen more than once but under ten times. The rearrangement joins TRBV7-9 to TRBJ2-7, with D maybe TRBD1 (6 bases). The CDR3 is 12 amino acids. Between the trimmed V and J ends, which lost 4 bases and 4 bases, there was a span of 8 bases. Per germline, CDR1 SEHNR and CDR2 FQNEAQ (reference sequence). The CDR3 nucleotides are TGTGCCAGCAGCTCGACAGGTTACGAGCAGTACTTC. It encodes CASSSTGYEQYF.

The count of this clone is one. The chain is built from TRBV19 and TRBJ2-7; D unclear. The CDR3 totals 13 residues. V lost 7 bases, J lost 6 bases, and 16 bases lay in between. Looked up from germline, CDR1 is LNHDA and CDR2 is SQIVND (reference sequence). CDR3 sequence reads: CASKRQEAGEQYF. The CDR3 DNA reads TGTGCCAGTAAACGTCAAGAGGCTGGCGAGCAGTACTTC.

The chain couples TRBV4-1 to TRBJ1-4; TRBD1 is a possible D gene (6 bases). Trimming cost V 1 base and J 0 bases, with 15 bases left between them. CDR1 is MGHRA and CDR2 is YSYEKL in the germline V gene. The CDR3 spans 18 residues. Here the CDR3 reads CASSQGSGARPTNEKLFF. The CDR3 coding sequence is TGCGCCAGCAGCCAAGGGTCGGGGGCCCGACCAACTAATGAAAAACTGTTTTTT.

The chain combines TRBV6-1 with TRBJ2-3; tentatively, D is TRBD1 or TRBD2 (5 bases each). This CDR3 is built from 14 residues. Germline V gene lookup returns CDR1 MNHNS and CDR2 SASEGT. Trimming stripped 6 bases from V and 8 bases from J, with 18 bases between. The DNA of the CDR3 is TGTGCCAGCAGCCGAGGAGGTGGGGGTGGTACGCAGTATTTT. It translates to CASSRGGGGGTQYF.

The chain employs TRBV28 and TRBJ1-1, with TRBD1 matching over 8 bases. This CDR3 region has 17 residues. V shed 6 bases, J shed 1 base, and the junction held 13 bases outside the gene matches. Germline CDR1 and CDR2: MDHEN and SYDVKM. This CDR3 reads CASSPPRGRGKNTEAFF. In DNA, the CDR3 is TGTGCCAGCAGCCCCCCCAGGGGGCGAGGGAAGAACACTGAAGCTTTCTTT.

This chain connects TRBV6-1 to TRBJ2-5, with D possibly TRBD2 on 6 matching bases. The CDR3 consists of 14 residues. The V end lost 5 bases, the J end lost 6 bases, and 16 bases lay between the germline ends. The germline V gene has CDR1 MNHNS and CDR2 SASEGT. The DNA of the CDR3 is TGTGCCAGCAGTACCCCGGCGGGATTTCAGACCCAGTACTTC. It yields the protein CASSTPAGFQTQYF.

This chain uses TRBV6-5 with TRBJ2-7; no clear D. With 5 bases removed from V and 4 bases from J, the gap between germline ends came to 6 bases. Germline V gene sequence: CDR1 MNHEY, CDR2 SVGAGI. There are 11 residues in the CDR3. The CDR3 bases are TGTGCCAGCAGTACGACTTACGAGCAGTACTTC. Protein sequence: CASSTTYEQYF.

The CDR3 region is CASSLVVDSGYTF. CDR3 DNA: TGCGCCAGCAGCTTGGTGGTTGACAGCGGCTACACCTTC. The chain employs TRBV5-1 and TRBJ1-2, with D perhaps TRBD1 (5 bases). CDR3 length equals 13 residues. V lost 0 bases and J lost 8, with 11 bases in between. Germline CDR1 reads SGHRS; CDR2 reads YFSETQ.